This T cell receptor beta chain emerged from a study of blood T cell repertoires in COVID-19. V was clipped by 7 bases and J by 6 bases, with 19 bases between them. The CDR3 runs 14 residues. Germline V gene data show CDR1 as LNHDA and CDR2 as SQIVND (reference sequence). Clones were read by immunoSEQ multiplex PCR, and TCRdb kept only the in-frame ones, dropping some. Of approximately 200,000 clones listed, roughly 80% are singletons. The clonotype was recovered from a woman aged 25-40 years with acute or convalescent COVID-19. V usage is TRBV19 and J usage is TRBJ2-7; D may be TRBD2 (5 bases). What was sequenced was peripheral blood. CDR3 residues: CASTTHGVDAEQYF. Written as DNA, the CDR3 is TGTGCCAGTACTACGCACGGGGTAGATGCCGAGCAGTACTTC.